A selection of T cell receptor beta chains follows, all from one sample in a study of cytomegalovirus exposure and HLA in healthy donors. This table comes from immunoSEQ multiplex PCR, and its TCRdb copy is limited to in-frame clones, with some not included. The repertoire holds around 120,000 clones, with under 85% as singletons. Sequences were obtained from PBMCs. The source of these receptors is a boy between 10 and 17 years old in good health and CMV-seronegative. CDR3s include the opening cysteine and the closing phenylalanine or tryptophan. Each record gives: clone size, V gene, D gene, J gene, CDR3 DNA, CDR3 protein. A D gene is named only where the DNA matches it firmly. For some rows the clone size is stated as once, few or many, or as a class when expanded; others skip it.

NA	TRBV6-5	NA	TRBJ2-7	TGTGCCAGCAGTACCAAAGCGGGCTCCTCCTACGAGCAGTACTTC	CASSTKAGSSYEQYF
NA	TRBV7-2	TRBD2	TRBJ2-1	TGTGCCAGCAGCTTAGGGGGGGGGAATGAGCAGTTCTTC	CASSLGGGNEQFF
NA	TRBV10-3	TRBD2	TRBJ2-1	TGTGCCATTCACAGCGCGCGGGAGGATGAGCAGTTCTTC	CAIHSAREDEQFF
NA	TRBV6-1	NA	TRBJ2-3	TGTGCCAGCAGTGAAGAACAGAGATACACAGATACGCAGTATTTT	CASSEEQRYTDTQYF
NA	TRBV29-1	TRBD1	TRBJ2-7	TGCAGCGGCAGACAGGGGGTTAACGAGCAGTACTTC	CSGRQGVNEQYF
NA	TRBV10-1	NA	TRBJ1-5	TGCGCCAGCAGTGAGATGGCAGGCCAAAATCAGCCCCAGCATTTT	CASSEMAGQNQPQHF
NA	TRBV5-1	TRBD1	TRBJ2-2	TGCGCCAGCACCGACAGGGGCTCCCCTGACACCGGGGAGCTGTTTTTT	CASTDRGSPDTGELFF
NA	TRBV5-4	NA	TRBJ1-2	TGTGCCAGCAGCTTGGGAACAGAACGAAACTATGGCTACACCTTC	CASSLGTERNYGYTF
NA	TRBV19	TRBD1	TRBJ2-7	TGTGCCAGTAGTATGGACAGGGTGAGCAACGAGCAGTACTTC	CASSMDRVSNEQYF
NA	TRBV2	NA	TRBJ1-1	TGTGCCAGTTTTATCGGGACTGAAGCTTTCTTT	CASFIGTEAFF
NA	TRBV29-1	TRBD1	TRBJ1-2	TGCAGCCTACAGGGGGCCGGTGGCTACACCTTC	CSLQGAGGYTF
NA	TRBV7-3	NA	TRBJ2-7	TGTGCCAGCAGCTCCGACAGTTTTAACGAGCAGTACTTC	CASSSDSFNEQYF
NA	TRBV5-1	NA	TRBJ2-1	TGCGCCAGCAGCTTGGGGAGGGATAGATACAATGAGCAGTTCTTC	CASSLGRDRYNEQFF
NA	TRBV7-9	NA	TRBJ2-7	TGTGCCAGCAGCTTAGCCAGGACGGGGGACTACGAGCAGTACTTC	CASSLARTGDYEQYF
NA	TRBV5-1	TRBD2	TRBJ2-4	TGCGCCAGCAGCTCGACTAGCGGAGTGGGCAAAAACATTCAGTACTTC	CASSSTSGVGKNIQYF
NA	TRBV6-4	NA	TRBJ1-1	TGTGCCAGCGCGTCGGGATTGAACACTGAAGCTTTCTTT	CASASGLNTEAFF
NA	TRBV9	NA	TRBJ2-7	TGTGCCAGCAGCGTGCAGGGGAGAAACGAGCAGTACTTC	CASSVQGRNEQYF
NA	TRBV27	TRBD2	TRBJ2-1	TGTGCCTCTAGGGGCGGGGGGGCCAACAATGAGCAGTTCTTC	CASRGGGANNEQFF
NA	TRBV4-1	TRBD1	TRBJ1-1	TGCGCCAGCAGCCAAAAACAGGGGGTGATTGAAGCTTTCTTT	CASSQKQGVIEAFF
few	TRBV5-5	TRBD2	TRBJ2-1	TGTGCCAGCAGCAGTACTAGCGGAGGGGTTTACGATGAGCAGTTCTTC	CASSSTSGGVYDEQFF
NA	TRBV2	NA	TRBJ2-2	TGTGCCAGCAGTGAGGAATGGAGGGTAACCGGGGAGCTGTTTTTT	CASSEEWRVTGELFF
NA	TRBV4-3	TRBD1	TRBJ2-7	TGCGCCAGCAGCCAGGAGGCCCCGGGACAGGGGGTCTACGAGCAGTACTTC	CASSQEAPGQGVYEQYF
NA	TRBV2	NA	TRBJ2-3	TGTGCCAGCAGTTACAGGGCAGATACGCAGTATTTT	CASSYRADTQYF
NA	TRBV7-3	TRBD2	TRBJ2-3	TGTGCCAGCAGCTCCGGGACTAGCGGGGGAACGCAGTATTTT	CASSSGTSGGTQYF
few	TRBV4-1	TRBD1	TRBJ1-4	TGCGCCAGCAGCCGACAGGGGGAAAAACTGTTTTTT	CASSRQGEKLFF
NA	TRBV7-3	TRBD1	TRBJ1-6	TGTGCCAGCAGCTTAACGTCAGGACAGGAGAATTCACCCCTCCACTTT	CASSLTSGQENSPLHF
few	TRBV7-2	NA	TRBJ1-5	TGTGCCAGCAGCTTAACTGATGGTTATCAGCCCCAGCATTTT	CASSLTDGYQPQHF
NA	TRBV7-3	TRBD1	TRBJ2-5	TGTGCCCAGCCGGGACAGGGGGCGCGGGAGACCCAGTACTTC	CAQPGQGARETQYF
NA	TRBV9	NA	TRBJ2-3	TGTGCCAGCAGCGTAGGAATGCGGGATCAAGATACGCAGTATTTT	CASSVGMRDQDTQYF
NA	TRBV19	NA	TRBJ1-1	TGTGCCACTACGGAACAGGGCTGGGACACTGAAGCTTTCTTT	CATTEQGWDTEAFF
NA	TRBV6-5	NA	TRBJ2-7	TGTGCCAGCAGTCCCCTTAACTCCTACGAGCAGTACTTC	CASSPLNSYEQYF
NA	TRBV5-6	TRBD1	TRBJ1-5	TGTGCCAGCAGCTTGAGGGGTGAGGGGGCCGCTCAGCCCCAGCATTTT	CASSLRGEGAAQPQHF